The T cell receptor (beta chain) under discussion was sequenced for a study of PD-L1 blockade in urothelial cancer. Study as a whole: Atezolizumab (1,200 mg intravenously every 3 weeks) began in about 2014 for patients.

The CDR3 consists of 14 residues. Deletions cut 2 bases from V and 6 bases from J, with 12 bases between. Germline CDR1 is MDHEN and CDR2 is SYDVKM. This sample's time point: pretreatment peripheral blood. TCRdb keeps only in-frame clones here, not all; method: immunoSEQ multiplex PCR. Of 70,000 or so clones listed, roughly nine tenths are singletons. The source material was PBMCs, sampled around atezolizumab (anti-PD-L1) treatment. The rearrangement uses TRBV28 and TRBJ2-3, with TRBD2 as a possible D gene (6 bases). The receptor's source is a man between 70 and 80 years old with urothelial cancer. The CDR3 region is CASSLAGPRDTQYF. The CDR3 region has the DNA TGTGCCAGCAGTTTAGCGGGACCGAGGGATACGCAGTATTTT.